This is a list of T cell receptor beta chains from one sample in a study of CD4 T cells in relation to SARS-CoV-2 and coronaviruses. Assay: immunoSEQ multiplex PCR; the TCRdb copy retains only in-frame clones and omits some. Of about 59,000 clones listed, roughly 85% are singletons. The sample was memory CD4+ T cells from PBMCs. These receptors were obtained from a human donor in good health. CDR3s include the opening cysteine and the closing phenylalanine or tryptophan. The D gene is left open where the match is weak. Size values are once, few and many counts, or a class for expanded clones, and some rows have none.

j_gene: TRBJ2-7
v_gene: TRBV6-1
d_gene: NA
abundance: NA
CDR3nt: TGTGCCAGCAGTGAGGGACACACCTACGAGCAGTACTTC
CDR3aa: CASSEGHTYEQYF

j_gene: TRBJ2-5
v_gene: TRBV5-1
d_gene: NA
abundance: NA
CDR3nt: TGCGCCAGCAGACAAAACACAGCCGCGTACCAAGAGACCCAGTACTTC
CDR3aa: CASRQNTAAYQETQYF

j_gene: TRBJ2-7
v_gene: TRBV28
d_gene: TRBD1
abundance: NA
CDR3nt: TGTGCCAGCAAGGCGGGGACAGGGGGCGGCGAGCAGTACTTC
CDR3aa: CASKAGTGGGEQYF

j_gene: TRBJ2-7
v_gene: TRBV28
d_gene: TRBD1
abundance: NA
CDR3nt: TGTGCCAGCAGTTTTTGGGGACAGTCTGTCGAGCAGTACTTC
CDR3aa: CASSFWGQSVEQYF

j_gene: TRBJ2-7
v_gene: TRBV6-5
d_gene: NA
abundance: NA
CDR3nt: TGTGCCAGCAGTTACTCCCGCGTTGGCTCCTACGAGCAGTACTTC
CDR3aa: CASSYSRVGSYEQYF

j_gene: TRBJ2-2
v_gene: TRBV28
d_gene: TRBD2
abundance: NA
CDR3nt: TGTGCCAGCAGTTTTAGTCGCGGGAGGGCGGCCCACGGGGCCGGGGAGCTGTTTTTT
CDR3aa: CASSFSRGRAAHGAGELFF

j_gene: TRBJ1-1
v_gene: TRBV12-2
d_gene: NA
abundance: NA
CDR3nt: TGTGCAAGTCGCTTGGGGGGCCCCCTTATGAACACTGAAGCTTTCTTT
CDR3aa: CASRLGGPLMNTEAFF

j_gene: TRBJ1-3
v_gene: TRBV7-8
d_gene: TRBD1
abundance: NA
CDR3nt: TGTGCCAGCAGCCGGACAGGAACCTCTGGAAACACCATATATTTT
CDR3aa: CASSRTGTSGNTIYF

j_gene: TRBJ1-5
v_gene: TRBV3-1/TRBV3-2
d_gene: NA
abundance: NA
CDR3nt: TGTGCCAGCAGTCAGGGCCCAGAATCCAATCAGCCCCAGCATTTT
CDR3aa: CASSQGPESNQPQHF

j_gene: TRBJ2-1
v_gene: TRBV10-1
d_gene: TRBD1
abundance: NA
CDR3nt: TGCGCCAGCAGTGAGTCGCAGGACAGGGGAAACAATGAGCAGTTCTTC
CDR3aa: CASSESQDRGNNEQFF

j_gene: TRBJ1-6
v_gene: TRBV28
d_gene: NA
abundance: NA
CDR3nt: TGTGCCAGCAGTCCTCGACAGCCCAATAATTCACCCCTCCACTTT
CDR3aa: CASSPRQPNNSPLHF

j_gene: TRBJ1-1
v_gene: TRBV24-1
d_gene: NA
abundance: NA
CDR3nt: TGTGCCACCAGTGACAACACAGGGCGGAATGCTGAAGCTTTCTTT
CDR3aa: CATSDNTGRNAEAFF

j_gene: TRBJ2-7
v_gene: TRBV9
d_gene: NA
abundance: NA
CDR3nt: TGTGCCAGCAGCGTACGTATATCCGGCGAGCAGTACTTC
CDR3aa: CASSVRISGEQYF

j_gene: TRBJ2-2
v_gene: TRBV13
d_gene: NA
abundance: NA
CDR3nt: TGTGCCAGCAGCTTACGGCTCAGGGACACCGGGGAGCTGTTTTTT
CDR3aa: CASSLRLRDTGELFF

j_gene: TRBJ1-1
v_gene: TRBV6-5
d_gene: NA
abundance: NA
CDR3nt: TGTGCCAGCAGCGGGAATGGACGGATGAACACTGAAGCTTTCTTT
CDR3aa: CASSGNGRMNTEAFF

j_gene: TRBJ2-1
v_gene: TRBV10-3
d_gene: TRBD2
abundance: NA
CDR3nt: TGTGCCATCAGTGAGTCGTCCAGCGGGAGGGACAATGAGCAGTTCTTC
CDR3aa: CAISESSSGRDNEQFF

j_gene: TRBJ2-1
v_gene: TRBV20-1
d_gene: TRBD2
abundance: once
CDR3nt: TGCAGTGCTAGTCGCCCTAGCGGGAATAACAATGAGCAGTTCTTC
CDR3aa: CSASRPSGNNNEQFF

j_gene: TRBJ1-2
v_gene: TRBV28
d_gene: NA
abundance: NA
CDR3nt: TGTGCCAGTACGTTGGGCGGTTTAGATGGCTACACCTTC
CDR3aa: CASTLGGLDGYTF

j_gene: TRBJ2-1
v_gene: TRBV11-1
d_gene: NA
abundance: NA
CDR3nt: TGTGCCAGCAGCTTAAGGAGCGCTACCTACAATGAGCAGTTCTTC
CDR3aa: CASSLRSATYNEQFF

j_gene: TRBJ1-6
v_gene: TRBV3-1/TRBV3-2
d_gene: NA
abundance: NA
CDR3nt: TGTGCCAGCAGTCAAGCGAGGGATTCACCCCTCCACTTT
CDR3aa: CASSQARDSPLHF

j_gene: TRBJ1-1
v_gene: TRBV6-5
d_gene: NA
abundance: NA
CDR3nt: TGTGCCATTCTAGGGGGACTCCTGAACACTGAAGCTTTCTTT
CDR3aa: CAILGGLLNTEAFF

j_gene: TRBJ2-7
v_gene: TRBV20-1
d_gene: NA
abundance: NA
CDR3nt: TGCAGTGCTAGGGACAAGTCCGAGCAGTACTTC
CDR3aa: CSARDKSEQYF

j_gene: TRBJ2-2
v_gene: TRBV2
d_gene: TRBD2
abundance: NA
CDR3nt: TGTGCCAGCAGCCTGGGACTAGCGGGAGGTGCCGGGGAGCTGTTTTTT
CDR3aa: CASSLGLAGGAGELFF

j_gene: TRBJ2-2
v_gene: TRBV7-2
d_gene: TRBD1
abundance: once
CDR3nt: TGTGCCAGCAGCTCGGCTGAGACAGGGGACACCGGGGAGCTGTTTTTT
CDR3aa: CASSSAETGDTGELFF

j_gene: TRBJ1-6
v_gene: TRBV3-1/TRBV3-2
d_gene: TRBD1
abundance: once
CDR3nt: TGTGCCAGCAGCCCCGGACAGGGGGCCAATTCACCCCTCCACTTT
CDR3aa: CASSPGQGANSPLHF

j_gene: TRBJ2-5
v_gene: TRBV6-5
d_gene: NA
abundance: once
CDR3nt: TGTGCCAGCCGTACGGGGTTTGGTGCCCAAGAGACCCAGTACTTC
CDR3aa: CASRTGFGAQETQYF

j_gene: TRBJ1-2
v_gene: TRBV5-1
d_gene: TRBD1
abundance: NA
CDR3nt: TGCGCCAGCAGCAGAGGGACAGGTGACTATTATGGCTACACCTTC
CDR3aa: CASSRGTGDYYGYTF

j_gene: TRBJ2-7
v_gene: TRBV27
d_gene: TRBD2
abundance: few
CDR3nt: TGTGCCAGCACCAACGTTGGGAGGGCCTACGAGCAGTACTTC
CDR3aa: CASTNVGRAYEQYF

j_gene: TRBJ1-1
v_gene: TRBV15
d_gene: NA
abundance: NA
CDR3nt: TGTGCCACCAGCACGGGACACTATGCTGAAGCTTTCTTT
CDR3aa: CATSTGHYAEAFF

j_gene: TRBJ1-1
v_gene: TRBV27
d_gene: NA
abundance: NA
CDR3nt: TGTGCCAGCAGTCCGGCAACCATGAACACTGAAGCTTTCTTT
CDR3aa: CASSPATMNTEAFF

j_gene: TRBJ2-2
v_gene: TRBV29-1
d_gene: NA
abundance: once
CDR3nt: TGCAGCGTTGAAGTGATAACCGGGGAGCTGTTTTTT
CDR3aa: CSVEVITGELFF

j_gene: TRBJ2-1
v_gene: TRBV14
d_gene: TRBD2
abundance: few
CDR3nt: TGTGCCAGCAGCCCCCCCAAAGGGCTAGCGGGAGGGCATGAGCAGTTCTTC
CDR3aa: CASSPPKGLAGGHEQFF

j_gene: TRBJ2-7
v_gene: TRBV30
d_gene: NA
abundance: NA
CDR3nt: TGTGCCTGGAGCCCAGGGCATCCGCGGCAGTACTTC
CDR3aa: CAWSPGHPRQYF

j_gene: TRBJ1-5
v_gene: TRBV18
d_gene: NA
abundance: NA
CDR3nt: TGTGCCAGCTCACCTCGACAGACAAATCAGCCCCAGCATTTT
CDR3aa: CASSPRQTNQPQHF

j_gene: TRBJ1-5
v_gene: TRBV10-3
d_gene: NA
abundance: NA
CDR3nt: TGTGCCATCAGTGACAGGGTCGAAGCTCAGCCCCAGCATTTT
CDR3aa: CAISDRVEAQPQHF

j_gene: TRBJ2-1
v_gene: TRBV6-5
d_gene: TRBD2
abundance: NA
CDR3nt: TGTGCCAGCAGTTCCCCGGCAGCGGGGAAGTACAATGAGCAGTTCTTC
CDR3aa: CASSSPAAGKYNEQFF

j_gene: TRBJ2-7
v_gene: TRBV2
d_gene: TRBD1
abundance: NA
CDR3nt: TGTGCCAGCAGTGCGGGACAGACGACCTACGAGCAGTACTTC
CDR3aa: CASSAGQTTYEQYF

j_gene: TRBJ2-7
v_gene: TRBV20-1
d_gene: NA
abundance: NA
CDR3nt: TGCAGTGCTAGAAATCACGAGCAGTACTTC
CDR3aa: CSARNHEQYF

j_gene: TRBJ2-7
v_gene: TRBV4-2
d_gene: TRBD2
abundance: NA
CDR3nt: TGTGCCAGCAGCCAAGCCTCCGGGACTAGCGATGGTAACGAGCAGTACTTC
CDR3aa: CASSQASGTSDGNEQYF

j_gene: TRBJ2-3
v_gene: TRBV24-1
d_gene: NA
abundance: NA
CDR3nt: TGTGCCACCAGTGATAAAGATCAGGCCAGGAAGTGGACAGATACGCAGTATTTT
CDR3aa: CATSDKDQARKWTDTQYF

j_gene: TRBJ2-3
v_gene: TRBV5-8
d_gene: NA
abundance: NA
CDR3nt: TGTGCCAGCAGCTTGGAGGGATATACGCAGTATTTT
CDR3aa: CASSLEGYTQYF

j_gene: TRBJ1-1
v_gene: TRBV5-1
d_gene: TRBD1
abundance: NA
CDR3nt: TGCGCCAGCAGCTTGGCAGCCGGGACAGGGTTCGGCGCACTCTCCCAAGCTTTCTTT
CDR3aa: CASSLAAGTGFGALSQAFF

j_gene: TRBJ1-5
v_gene: TRBV28
d_gene: NA
abundance: once
CDR3nt: TGTGCCAGCAGTCCCCCAGAGGTGAATAGCAATCAGCCCCAGCATTTT
CDR3aa: CASSPPEVNSNQPQHF

j_gene: TRBJ2-2
v_gene: TRBV27
d_gene: TRBD2
abundance: once
CDR3nt: TGTGCCAGCAGTTCCCTAGCGGGAGGGGGAACCGGGGAGCTGTTTTTT
CDR3aa: CASSSLAGGGTGELFF

j_gene: TRBJ2-7
v_gene: TRBV15
d_gene: TRBD2
abundance: NA
CDR3nt: TGTGCCACCAGCATCCAATACGGGACTAGCGGGAGCGAGCAGTACTTC
CDR3aa: CATSIQYGTSGSEQYF

j_gene: TRBJ1-5
v_gene: TRBV27
d_gene: NA
abundance: NA
CDR3nt: TGTGCCAGCAAGGAAGGCAATCAGCCCCAGCATTTT
CDR3aa: CASKEGNQPQHF